This T cell receptor beta chain was sequenced for a study of T cell changes during pregnancy in multiple sclerosis. Some clones are missing from TCRdb's copy, which holds only in-frame ones; the method was immunoSEQ multiplex PCR. The data hold 15,000 to 20,000 clones, with more than 70% observed a single time. The germline gives CDR1 LNHDA, CDR2 SQIVND (reference sequence). The CDR3 totals 15 residues. V dropped 5 bases and J dropped 4; count of bases not matched to a gene: 6. The sequencing used CD4+ T cells from peripheral blood mononuclear cells, collected in the first trimester of pregnancy. The source is a female donor in good health, enrolled as a control in a pregnancy study. The chain recombines TRBV19 with TRBJ2-7; 12 positions agree with TRBD2. The CDR3 DNA is TGTGCCAGTAGTTTGACTAGCGGGAGCCTATACGAGCAGTACTTC. Protein sequence: CASSLTSGSLYEQYF.